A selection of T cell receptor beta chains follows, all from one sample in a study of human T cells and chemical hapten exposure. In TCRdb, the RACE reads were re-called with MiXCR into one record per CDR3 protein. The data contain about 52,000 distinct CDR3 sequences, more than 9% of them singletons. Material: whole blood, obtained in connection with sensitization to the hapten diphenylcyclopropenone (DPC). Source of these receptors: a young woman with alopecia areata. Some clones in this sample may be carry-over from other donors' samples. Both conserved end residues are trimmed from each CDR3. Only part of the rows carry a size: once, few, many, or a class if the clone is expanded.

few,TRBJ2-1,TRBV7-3,ASSATRGYNEQF
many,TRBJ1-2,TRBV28,ASSTGGQGYT
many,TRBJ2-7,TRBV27,ASRPRGELFYEQY
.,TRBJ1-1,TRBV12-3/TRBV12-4,ASREGGRRNTEAF
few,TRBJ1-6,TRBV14,ASSTQGAIGSPLH
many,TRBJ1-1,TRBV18,ASSPSDKGTEAF
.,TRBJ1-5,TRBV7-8,ASSLALGQNSNQPQH
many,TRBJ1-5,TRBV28,ASSFGTGNQPQH
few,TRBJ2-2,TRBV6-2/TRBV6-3,ASTLSASAPAELF
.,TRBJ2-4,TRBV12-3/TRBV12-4,ASSRSGGQNIQY
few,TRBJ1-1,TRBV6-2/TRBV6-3,ASSYSGRKGEAF
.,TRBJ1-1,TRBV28,ANSFLQGFTEAF
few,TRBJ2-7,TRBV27,ASRERGGRYEQY
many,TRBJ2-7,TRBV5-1,ASSLEVAAYEQY
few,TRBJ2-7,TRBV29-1,SVRETYEQY
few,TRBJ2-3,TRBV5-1,ASSPRGASGGTDTQY
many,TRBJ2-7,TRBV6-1,ASSLTGNSYEQY
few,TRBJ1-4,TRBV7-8,ASSLEGQVNEKLF
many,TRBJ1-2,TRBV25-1,ASSGGYYGYT
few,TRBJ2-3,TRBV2,ASSELGIGTDTQY
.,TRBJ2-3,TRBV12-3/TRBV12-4,ASTSSLLAVTDTQY
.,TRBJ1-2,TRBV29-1,SAHAGGWYGYT
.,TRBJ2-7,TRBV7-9,ASSFRRVPYEQY
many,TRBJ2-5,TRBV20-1,SAAGLAGGREETQY
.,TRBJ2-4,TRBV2,ASKRDRAKNIQY
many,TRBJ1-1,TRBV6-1,ASSYLQGEAF
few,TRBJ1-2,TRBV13,ASSLLSREGYT
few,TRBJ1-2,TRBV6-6,ASSPGGQGVGYT
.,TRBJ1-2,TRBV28,ASTLGGPGGYT
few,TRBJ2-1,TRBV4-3,ASSLGGASYNEQF
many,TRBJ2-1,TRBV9,ASSVAGENEQF
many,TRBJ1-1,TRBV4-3,ASSQFNRPNTEAF
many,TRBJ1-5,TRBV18,ASSPRQGRRNQPQH
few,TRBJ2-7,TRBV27,AISKGLLYEQY
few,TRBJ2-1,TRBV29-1,SVEASLNEQF
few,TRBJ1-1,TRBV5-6,ASSLWGGQAVEAF
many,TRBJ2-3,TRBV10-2,ASSVSGSTDTQY
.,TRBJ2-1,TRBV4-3,ASSQDSGGQFSYNEQF
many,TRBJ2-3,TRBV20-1,SARARGLAGGPLGADTQY
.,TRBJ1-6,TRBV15,ATSSRWGGGSPLH
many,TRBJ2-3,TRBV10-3,AISDSTSGESDTQY
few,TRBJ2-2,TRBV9,ASSVAGGPGELF
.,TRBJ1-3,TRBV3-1,ASSQAHSGNTIY
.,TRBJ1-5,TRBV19,ATQPGGGGFQPQH
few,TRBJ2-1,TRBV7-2,ASSYQRTGSEQF
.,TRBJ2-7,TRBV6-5,ASSSRTGRSSYEQY
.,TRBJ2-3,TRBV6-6,ASSYRGGWTDTQY
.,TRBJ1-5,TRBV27,ASRKDRGGDQPQH
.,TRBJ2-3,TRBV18,ASSPVERGVTDTQY
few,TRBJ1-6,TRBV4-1,ASSQVGQAISPLH
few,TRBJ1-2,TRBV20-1,SARPDRANYGYT
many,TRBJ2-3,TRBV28,ASSLGLAGGSTDTQY
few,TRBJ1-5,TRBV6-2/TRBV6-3,ASRLTNQPQH
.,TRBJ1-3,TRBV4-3,ASSQVILGTEGNTIY
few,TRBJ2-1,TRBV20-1,SADRTSGNEQF
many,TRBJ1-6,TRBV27,ASSFFGGDLSNSPLH
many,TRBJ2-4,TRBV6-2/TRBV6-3,ASSPGTDLAKNIQY